A single sample is the source of the 12 T cell receptor beta chains below, sequenced in a study of OX40 agonist ivuxolimab in advanced cancers. The repertoire was sequenced with immunoSEQ multiplex PCR; TCRdb's copy has only in-frame clones and lacks some. The sample consists of under 20,000 clones, about 83% of them appearing once. Sequenced here: CD4+ or CD8+ T cells sorted from blood, sampled in a trial of the OX40 agonist ivuxolimab. Every receptor here comes from an adult with an advanced solid tumor such as melanoma, head and neck, liver or kidney cancer.

V and J are TRBV6-1 and TRBJ2-1; D possibly corresponds to TRBD1 (7 bases). Trimming took 7 bases from V and 8 from J, leaving 18 bases between them. Germline V lookup: CDR1 MNHNS, CDR2 SASEGT. This CDR3 has 14 amino acids. The CDR3 coding sequence is TGTGCCAGCATTGGCCAGGGGGGCTCGTATGAGCAGTTCTTC. It encodes CASIGQGGSYEQFF.

The rearrangement joins TRBV28 to TRBJ2-4; D may be TRBD1 or TRBD2 (6 bases each). Germline CDR1 reads MDHEN; CDR2 reads SYDVKM. The V gene lost 3 bases and the J gene lost 6 bases, with 15 bases spanning the gap. The CDR3 runs to 15 residues. DNA of the CDR3: TGTGCCAGCAGTTTCCCCTCGGGGGCGGGAAACATTCAGTACTTC. Translated, it gives CASSFPSGAGNIQYF.

V usage is TRBV7-9 and J usage is TRBJ2-1, with 8 bases aligning to TRBD1. This CDR3 has 15 residues. The germline V gene encodes CDR1 SEHNR and CDR2 FQNEAQ (reference sequence). V was clipped by 2 bases and J by 4 bases; unmatched bases: 4. This CDR3 is CASSLRDRRYNEQFF. In DNA form, the CDR3 reads TGTGCCAGCAGCTTACGGGACAGGAGATACAATGAGCAGTTCTTC.

This clone was counted only a few times. The chain recombines TRBV28 with TRBJ1-2; D remains ambiguous. The germline gives CDR1 MDHEN, CDR2 SYDVKM. V shed 5 bases and J shed 7 bases, with 8 bases lying between them. The CDR3 covers 11 residues. CDR3 loop: CASSPKRGYTF. For the CDR3, the DNA is TGTGCCAGCAGTCCCAAGCGTGGCTACACCTTC.

By share, this clone ranks as medium-sized. The chain couples TRBV7-2 to TRBJ1-2; 8 nucleotides line up with TRBD1. The CDR3 is 13 amino acids. CDR1 is SGHTA and CDR2 is FQGNSA in the germline V gene. The J segment lost 5 bases and the V segment lost 5 bases, leaving 4 bases of the junction unmatched. This chain's CDR3 is CASSRTGRYGYTF. The CDR3 coding sequence is TGTGCCAGCAGCCGGACAGGGAGGTATGGCTACACCTTC.

This clone was detected only a few times. The V call is TRBV10-1, the J call TRBJ2-7; tentatively, D is TRBD1 (6 bases). Trimming pared 2 bases from V and 5 bases from J, leaving 25 bases between. This CDR3 has 18 residues. Germline CDR1 WNHNN, CDR2 SYGVQD (reference sequence). The CDR3 nucleotides read TGCGCCAGCAGTGAGGTAAGGGGACACGAGGGTTTCTCTCACGAGCAGTACTTC. Residues: CASSEVRGHEGFSHEQYF.

This rearrangement joins TRBV7-2 to TRBJ1-3; 8 bases are a match to TRBD1. Germline V lookup: CDR1 SGHTA, CDR2 FQGNSA. Losses at the gene ends were 3 bases for V and 0 bases for J; bases not matched to a gene: 13. This CDR3 spans 19 amino acids. CDR3 loop: CASSFNRLSDRGSGNTIYF. The CDR3 nucleotides are TGTGCCAGCAGCTTTAATCGACTATCTGACAGGGGCTCTGGAAACACCATATATTTT.

The CDR3 loop reads CASSEFSSGNTIYF. The CDR3 bases are TGTGCCAGCAGTGAGTTTTCCTCTGGAAACACCATATATTTT. The V and J genes are TRBV2 and TRBJ1-3; D unresolved. Germline-derived CDR1 and CDR2 are SNHLY and FYNNEI. V lost 3 bases and J lost 0, with 6 bases in between. The CDR3 has 14 amino acids.

The chain joins TRBV28 to TRBJ1-1; D remains ambiguous. Trimming pared 4 bases from V and 1 base from J, leaving 16 bases between. Germline lookup yields CDR1 MDHEN and CDR2 SYDVKM. CDR3 length: 16 amino acids. The CDR3 sequence: CASSSPRGKQNTEAFF. CDR3 sequence (DNA): TGTGCCAGCAGTTCCCCCCGAGGGAAACAGAACACTGAAGCTTTCTTT.

This clone was seen once. The chain combines TRBV30 with TRBJ2-3; no reliable D call. CDR3 size: 16 residues. Germline V gene sequence: CDR1 GTSNPN, CDR2 SVGIG (reference sequence). V was shortened by 2 bases and J by 1 base, with 16 bases between the two germline ends. In DNA, the CDR3 is TGTGCCTGGAGTAATCTACGTGTGATGGGCACAGATACGCAGTATTTT. Translated: CAWSNLRVMGTDTQYF.

The gene calls are TRBV11-1 and TRBJ1-3, with D unresolved. Per germline, CDR1 SGHAT and CDR2 FQDESV (reference sequence). This CDR3 region has 17 residues. The ends were cut back, 1 base at V and 0 bases at J, with 13 bases in the middle. The CDR3 DNA follows: TGTGCCAGCAGCTTAGATCCGACAAGCCGCTCTGGAAACACCATATATTTT. Encoded protein: CASSLDPTSRSGNTIYF.

The genes are TRBV7-9 and TRBJ2-7, with D perhaps being TRBD1 or TRBD2 (6 bases each). Germline V gene sequence: CDR1 SEHNR, CDR2 FQNEAQ (reference sequence). The CDR3 contains 13 residues. V was cut by 6 bases and J by 7 bases, with 16 bases left in between. CDR3 nucleotides: TGTGCCAGCAGTCCTTTCAGGAGGGGGGAGCAGTACTTC. It specifies CASSPFRRGEQYF.